This TCR beta chain appears in the sequencing data of a study of T-cell reconstitution after alpha-beta-depleted transplantation in children. In germline, CDR1 is SGHTA, CDR2 FQGNSA. The V and J ends lost 4 bases and 3 bases, in that order; junction bases with no gene match: 5. The length of the CDR3 is 15 residues. A TCRbeta library incorporating unique molecular identifiers was prepared. Each CDR3 protein gets one entry after TCRdb re-called the PCR reads with MiXCR. This sample carries a few hundred thousand distinct CDR3 sequences, 10% of them seen once, and the ten largest clones take approximately 2.3%.

The receptor's source is a human donor who donated a stem cell graft to a child with acute lymphoblastic leukemia. V usage is TRBV7-2 and J usage is TRBJ2-7, with 11 bases matching TRBD2. The material was PBMCs from the stem cell graft donor, obtained from the stem cell graft. CDR3 DNA sequence: TGTGCCAGCAGCTCCCCAGGGACTAGCGGCTACGAGCAGTACTTC. Translation gives CASSSPGTSGYEQYF.